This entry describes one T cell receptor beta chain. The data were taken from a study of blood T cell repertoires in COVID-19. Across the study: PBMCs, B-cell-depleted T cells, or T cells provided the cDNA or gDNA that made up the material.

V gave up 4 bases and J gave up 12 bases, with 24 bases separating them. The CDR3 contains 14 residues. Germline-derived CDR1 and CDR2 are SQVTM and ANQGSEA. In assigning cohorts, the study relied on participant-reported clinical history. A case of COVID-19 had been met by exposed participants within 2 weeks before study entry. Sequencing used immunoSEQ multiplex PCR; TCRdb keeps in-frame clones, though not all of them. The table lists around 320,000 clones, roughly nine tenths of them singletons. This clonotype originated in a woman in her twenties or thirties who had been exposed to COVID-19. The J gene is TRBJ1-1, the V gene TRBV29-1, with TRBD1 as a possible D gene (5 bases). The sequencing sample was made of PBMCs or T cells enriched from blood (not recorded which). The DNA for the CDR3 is TGCAGCGTTGTTCTACTCCGGGAGGGGTTGGCTCCTTTCTTT. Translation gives CSVVLLREGLAPFF.